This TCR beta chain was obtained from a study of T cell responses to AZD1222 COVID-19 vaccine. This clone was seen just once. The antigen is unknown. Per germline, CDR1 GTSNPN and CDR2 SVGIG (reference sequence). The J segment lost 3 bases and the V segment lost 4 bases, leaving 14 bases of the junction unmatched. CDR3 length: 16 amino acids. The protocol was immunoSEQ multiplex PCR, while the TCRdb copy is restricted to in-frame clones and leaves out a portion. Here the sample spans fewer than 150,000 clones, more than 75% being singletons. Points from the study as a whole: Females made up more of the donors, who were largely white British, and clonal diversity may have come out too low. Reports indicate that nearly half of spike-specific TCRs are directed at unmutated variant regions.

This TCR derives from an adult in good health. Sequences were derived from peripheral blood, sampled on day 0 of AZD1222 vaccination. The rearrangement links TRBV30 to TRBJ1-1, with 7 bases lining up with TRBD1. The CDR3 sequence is CAWNQPFLRGDTEAFF. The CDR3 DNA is TGTGCCTGGAACCAACCTTTTCTCAGGGGGGACACTGAAGCTTTCTTT.